This T cell receptor (beta chain) was sequenced for a study of early T cells in non-severe SARS-CoV-2 infection. At the level of the study: Investigators sequenced bulk RNA drawn from unsorted whole blood, and chains remained unpaired.

Individually, cDNA molecules had unique molecular identifiers attached to them. TCRdb fed the 5' RACE reads into MiXCR, producing one record per CDR3 protein. The sample includes under 85,000 distinct CDR3 sequences, 5% of them seen just once. The sequence was collected from an adult who was a healthcare worker with PCR-confirmed SARS-CoV-2 infection or an uninfected control (not recorded which). The starting material was whole blood, obtained at baseline.

CDR3 nucleotide sequence: TGTGCCAGCAGTCCGCTGACAGGGGCGAGTGAGGGCAAAAACATTCAGTACTTC. Encoded protein: CASSPLTGASEGKNIQYF. The chain carries TRBV27 and TRBJ2-4, with 8 nucleotides matching TRBD1. Germline CDR1 is MNHEY and CDR2 is SMNVEV (reference sequence). V was pared by 5 bases and J by 3 bases, with 15 bases of the junction left unmatched. This CDR3 region has 18 residues.